The subject of this entry is one T cell receptor (beta chain). TCRdb keeps only in-frame clones here, not all; method: immunoSEQ multiplex PCR. The data contain 390,000 or so clones, around 90% of them singletons. The sample comes from a study of control samples from healthy donors and cancer patients. CDR1 SGHRS and CDR2 YFSETQ come from the germline V gene. The CDR3 covers 15 residues. V was cut by 4 bases and J by 3 bases, with 13 bases left in between. The rearrangement uses TRBV5-1 and TRBJ2-2; TRBD1 might be the D (5 bases). Material: PBMCs. This receptor was identified in a man in his forties or fifties with head and neck cancer. For the CDR3, the DNA is TGCGCCAGCAGCAAGATAGGGGCGGACACCGGGGAGCTGTTTTTT. Its translation is CASSKIGADTGELFF.